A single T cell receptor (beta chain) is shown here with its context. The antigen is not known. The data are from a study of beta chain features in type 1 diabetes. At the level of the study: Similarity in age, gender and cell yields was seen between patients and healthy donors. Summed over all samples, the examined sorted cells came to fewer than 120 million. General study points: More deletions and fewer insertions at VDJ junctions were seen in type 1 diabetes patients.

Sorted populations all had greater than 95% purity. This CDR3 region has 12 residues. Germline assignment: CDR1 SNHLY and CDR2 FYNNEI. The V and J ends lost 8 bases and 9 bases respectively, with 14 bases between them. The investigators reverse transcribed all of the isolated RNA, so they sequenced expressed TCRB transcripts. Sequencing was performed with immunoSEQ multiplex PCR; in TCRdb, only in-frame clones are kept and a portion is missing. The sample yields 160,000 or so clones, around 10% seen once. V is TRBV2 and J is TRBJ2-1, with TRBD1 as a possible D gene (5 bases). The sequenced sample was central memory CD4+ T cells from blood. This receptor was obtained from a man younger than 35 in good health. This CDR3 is CASRTSWGEQFF. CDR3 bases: TGTGCCAGCCGGACATCCTGGGGTGAGCAGTTCTTC.